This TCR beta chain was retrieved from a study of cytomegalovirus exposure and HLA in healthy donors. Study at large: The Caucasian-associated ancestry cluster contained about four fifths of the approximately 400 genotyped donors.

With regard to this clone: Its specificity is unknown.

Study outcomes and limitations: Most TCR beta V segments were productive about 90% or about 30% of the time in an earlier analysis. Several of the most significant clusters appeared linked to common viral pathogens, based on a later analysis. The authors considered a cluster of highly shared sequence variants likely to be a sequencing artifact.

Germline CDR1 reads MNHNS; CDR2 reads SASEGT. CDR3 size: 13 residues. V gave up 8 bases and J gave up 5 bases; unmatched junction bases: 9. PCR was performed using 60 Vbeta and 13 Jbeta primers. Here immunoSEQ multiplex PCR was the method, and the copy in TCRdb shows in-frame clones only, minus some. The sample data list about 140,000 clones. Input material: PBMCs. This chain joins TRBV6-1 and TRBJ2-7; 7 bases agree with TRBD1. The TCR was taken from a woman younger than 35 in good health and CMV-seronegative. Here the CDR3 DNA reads TGTGCCAGCGGGGGCAACAGGGGCAACGAGCAGTACTTC. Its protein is CASGGNRGNEQYF.